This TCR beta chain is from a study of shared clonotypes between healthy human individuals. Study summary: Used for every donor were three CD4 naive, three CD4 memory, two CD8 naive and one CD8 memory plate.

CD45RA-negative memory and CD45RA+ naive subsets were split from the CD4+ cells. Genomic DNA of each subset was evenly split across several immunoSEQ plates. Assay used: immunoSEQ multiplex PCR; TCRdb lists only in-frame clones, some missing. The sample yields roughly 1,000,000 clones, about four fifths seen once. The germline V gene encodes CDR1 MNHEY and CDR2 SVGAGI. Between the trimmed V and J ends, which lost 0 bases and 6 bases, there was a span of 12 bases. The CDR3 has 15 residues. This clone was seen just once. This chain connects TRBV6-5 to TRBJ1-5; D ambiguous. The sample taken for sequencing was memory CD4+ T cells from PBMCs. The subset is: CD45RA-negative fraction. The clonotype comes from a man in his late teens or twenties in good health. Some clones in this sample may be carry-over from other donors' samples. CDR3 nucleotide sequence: TGTGCCAGCAGTTACTCGAGAGGAGCCGGTCAGCCCCAGCATTTT. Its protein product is CASSYSRGAGQPQHF.